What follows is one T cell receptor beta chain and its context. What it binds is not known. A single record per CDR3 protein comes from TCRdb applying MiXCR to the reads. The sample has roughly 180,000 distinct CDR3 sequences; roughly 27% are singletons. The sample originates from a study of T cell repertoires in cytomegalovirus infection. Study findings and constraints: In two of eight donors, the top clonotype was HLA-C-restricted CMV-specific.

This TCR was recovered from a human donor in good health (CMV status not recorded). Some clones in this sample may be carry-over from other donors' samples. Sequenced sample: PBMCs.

DNA for the CDR3: TGTGCCAGTAGTATTTTGGCGGCCTCAACTAATGAAAAACTGTTTTTT. Residues: CASSILAASTNEKLFF. The V gene is TRBV19, the J gene TRBJ1-4; no firm D call. The CDR3 consists of 16 residues. Germline V gene sequence: CDR1 LNHDA, CDR2 SQIVND (reference sequence). V was clipped by 3 bases and J by 0 bases, with 11 bases between them. Full variable domain (remainder filled in from reference TRBV19 and TRBJ1-4): DGGITQSPKYLFRKEGQNVTLSCEQNLNHDAMYWYRQDPGQGLRLIYYSQIVNDFQKGDIAEGYSVSREKKESFPLTVTSAQKNPTAFYLCASSILAASTNEKLFFGSGTQLSVL.